One and the same sample provided the 24 T cell receptor beta chains below, sequenced in a study of cytomegalovirus exposure and HLA in healthy donors. PCR employed 60 Vbeta and 13 Jbeta primers. Assay used: immunoSEQ multiplex PCR; TCRdb lists only in-frame clones, some missing. The sample lists fewer than 200,000 clones, 83% seen once, with approximately 1.7% in the top ten. Sequences were obtained from PBMCs. The receptor source for this set is a man aged 35 to 55 in good health and CMV-seropositive.

This chain joins TRBV9 and TRBJ1-3; TRBD1 might be the D (5 bases). The germline V gene encodes CDR1 SGDLS and CDR2 YYNGEE. The CDR3 contains 17 residues. V lost 2 bases to trimming and J lost 0 bases, with 15 bases between them. CDR3 nucleotide sequence: TGTGCCAGCAGCGTTTTCGACAGCCCTTCCTCTGGAAACACCATATATTTT. Encoded protein: CASSVFDSPSSGNTIYF.

The rearrangement links TRBV19 to TRBJ2-5, with D possibly being TRBD1 (5 bases). The V gene lost 3 bases and the J gene lost 8 bases, with 7 bases spanning the gap. This CDR3 has 11 amino acids. The germline V gene encodes CDR1 LNHDA and CDR2 SQIVND (reference sequence). The CDR3 nucleotides read TGTGCCAGTAGTATTGACAGAACCCAGTACTTC. Its translation is CASSIDRTQYF.

The V call is TRBV4-3, the J call TRBJ2-7; D unresolved. This CDR3 is 16 amino acids long. CDR1 LGHNA and CDR2 YSLEER come from the germline V gene. Trimming took off 1 base at V and 5 bases at J, with 18 bases between the two ends. The CDR3 here is CASSQVSTDTNDEQYF. CDR3 bases: TGCGCCAGCAGCCAAGTATCAACTGATACGAACGACGAGCAGTACTTC.

The V gene is TRBV7-2, the J gene TRBJ1-4; D unclear. V lost 4 bases, J lost 7 bases, and 16 bases lay in between. CDR3 length: 15 amino acids. From germline, CDR1 is SGHTA and CDR2 FQGNSA. The CDR3 region is CASSSPATTVEKLFF. The CDR3 DNA is TGTGCCAGCAGCTCTCCGGCGACAACCGTTGAAAAACTGTTTTTT. Full variable domain (remainder filled in from reference TRBV7-2 and TRBJ1-4): GAGVSQSPSNKVTEKGKDVELRCDPISGHTALYWYRQSLGQGLEFLIYFQGNSAPDKSGLPSDRFSAERTGGSVSTLTIQRTQQEDSAVYLCASSSPATTVEKLFFGSGTQLSVL.

V is TRBV7-3 and J is TRBJ1-1, with TRBD1 matching 8 bases. This CDR3 comprises 17 residues. Losses at the gene ends were 0 bases for V and 7 bases for J; bases not matched to a gene: 13. Per the germline V gene, CDR1 is SGHTA and CDR2 is FQGTGA. The DNA of the CDR3 is TGTGCCAGCAGCTTAACCGGGACAGGCGCGAGAGCCCTTGAAGCTTTCTTT. Its protein is CASSLTGTGARALEAFF.

This chain joins TRBV2 and TRBJ1-1; 8 nucleotides agree with TRBD1. The CDR3 loop spans 13 amino acids. Germline V gene data show CDR1 as SNHLY and CDR2 as FYNNEI. V shed 2 bases, J shed 5 bases, and the junction held 1 base outside the gene matches. For the CDR3, the DNA is TGTGCCAGCAGTGAAAACAGGGGGACTGAAGCTTTCTTT. Its translation is CASSENRGTEAFF.

The chain couples TRBV4-1 to TRBJ2-1; TRBD2 matches at 14 bases. The CDR3 sequence is 16 residues long. J gave up 10 bases and V 3 bases, and 8 bases lay outside the gene matches. Germline V CDR1 and CDR2: MGHRA, YSYEKL. The CDR3 reads CASSHPGLAGAEEQFF. CDR3 nucleotide sequence: TGCGCCAGCAGCCATCCGGGACTAGCGGGAGCAGAAGAGCAGTTCTTC.

The CDR3 DNA is TGCGCCAGCAGCTTGGAACCGGGTCAGCCCCAGCATTTT. Translating it yields CASSLEPGQPQHF. The V call is TRBV5-1, the J call TRBJ1-5, with D unclear. Germline CDR1 and CDR2: SGHRS and YFSETQ. V lost 0 bases and J lost 6, with 7 bases in between. This CDR3 is built from 13 residues.

This chain joins TRBV10-2 and TRBJ2-7, with 8 bases fitting TRBD2. Germline V gene sequence: CDR1 WSHSY, CDR2 SAAADI. J gave up 2 bases and V 6 bases, and 6 bases lay outside the gene matches. The CDR3 length is 14 residues. CDR3 region: CASSSGSYPYEQYF. CDR3 bases: TGCGCCAGCAGCAGCGGGAGTTACCCCTACGAGCAGTACTTC.

The V gene is TRBV7-2, the J gene TRBJ2-7; perhaps TRBD2 as D (5 bases). The germline V gene encodes CDR1 SGHTA and CDR2 FQGNSA. The CDR3 extends over 15 amino acids. Trimming cost V 5 bases and J 3 bases, with 17 bases left between them. CDR3 in DNA: TGTGCCAGCAGCCCGAGGAGGACCCTAGACTACGAGCAGTACTTC. Its translation: CASSPRRTLDYEQYF.

V is TRBV6-1 and J is TRBJ1-2, with D perhaps TRBD1 (5 bases). Germline loops: CDR1 MNHNS, CDR2 SASEGT. With 2 bases removed from V and 7 bases from J, the gap between germline ends came to 23 bases. The CDR3 is 17 amino acids. The CDR3 DNA reads TGTGCCAGCAGTGAATGGGTCTTGGACATGCCGCGGGGTGGCTACACCTTC. This codes for CASSEWVLDMPRGGYTF.

This clone was detected a few times. The chain couples TRBV19 to TRBJ2-1; 7 positions match TRBD2. V lost 7 bases, J lost 5 bases, and 14 bases stayed unmatched. CDR3 size: 16 residues. The germline gives CDR1 LNHDA, CDR2 SQIVND (reference sequence). The CDR3: CASTPGGGWADNEQFF. CDR3 nucleotide sequence: TGTGCCAGTACCCCTGGGGGGGGATGGGCCGACAATGAGCAGTTCTTC.

The CDR3 coding sequence is TGTGCCAGCAGTTTCCTATCCTACAATGAGCAGTTCTTC. It specifies CASSFLSYNEQFF. The V call is TRBV27, the J call TRBJ2-1; D is unresolved. Trimming left V 3 bases short and J 1 base short, with 4 bases between. Per the germline V gene, CDR1 is MNHEY and CDR2 is SMNVEV (reference sequence). The CDR3 loop spans 13 amino acids.

The V call is TRBV7-2, the J call TRBJ2-2, with D unclear. Germline V gene lookup returns CDR1 SGHTA and CDR2 FQGNSA. This CDR3 is 14 amino acids long. V lost 3 bases to trimming and J lost 0 bases, with 5 bases between them. The CDR3 DNA reads as TGTGCCAGCAGCTTTAGTTCGAACACCGGGGAGCTGTTTTTT. This gives the protein CASSFSSNTGELFF.

The J gene is TRBJ2-3, the V gene TRBV9; D ambiguous. CDR3 length: 16 amino acids. CDR1 is SGDLS, CDR2 YYNGEE, per germline. Trimming took off 0 bases at V and 6 bases at J, with 17 bases between the two ends. The CDR3 region is CASSVANGQVEDTQYF. In DNA, the CDR3 is TGTGCCAGCAGCGTAGCTAATGGCCAGGTCGAGGATACGCAGTATTTT.

The chain uses TRBV5-1 and TRBJ2-7; maybe TRBD1 (5 bases). V lost 4 bases and J 2 bases, leaving 16 bases between the germline ends. From germline, CDR1 is SGHRS and CDR2 YFSETQ. The CDR3 has 15 amino acids. CDR3 in DNA: TGCGCCAGCAGCGTATATAGGGGATCGACCTACGAGCAGTACTTC. This sequence encodes CASSVYRGSTYEQYF.

CDR3: CASMEPSSYEQYF. CDR3 in DNA: TGTGCCAGTATGGAGCCCAGCTCCTACGAGCAGTACTTC. The rearrangement joins TRBV19 to TRBJ2-7; D unclear. Germline CDR1 is LNHDA and CDR2 is SQIVND (reference sequence). The ends were cut back, 7 bases at V and 0 bases at J, with 10 bases in the middle. The CDR3 extends over 13 amino acids.

This clone was observed at least ten times. The chain is built from TRBV5-6 and TRBJ1-3; 7 bases agree with TRBD1. CDR3 length equals 14 residues. CDR1 and CDR2 from the germline V gene are SGHDT and YYEEEE. With V trimmed by 4 bases and J by 4 bases, 5 bases remained unmatched. CDR3 residues: CASSLRGHGNTIYF. DNA for the CDR3: TGTGCCAGCAGCCTAAGGGGGCACGGAAACACCATATATTTT.

This chain links TRBV7-8 with TRBJ2-5; D remains ambiguous. The CDR3 spans 15 residues. Per germline, CDR1 SGHVS and CDR2 FQNEAQ. V lost 5 bases and J 4 bases, leaving 17 bases between the germline ends. For the CDR3, the DNA is TGTGCCAGCAGCCCCCCTGGCGGTTCTGCAGAGACCCAGTACTTC. Its translation: CASSPPGGSAETQYF.

In DNA, the CDR3 is TGCAGTGCCCGGAGGGGCGAAGCTTTCTTT. Protein: CSARRGEAFF. This chain links TRBV20-1 with TRBJ1-1; tentative D call: TRBD1 (5 bases). Looked up from germline, CDR1 is DFQATT and CDR2 is SNEGSKA (reference sequence). This CDR3 region has 10 residues. The germline V and J ends were trimmed by 6 bases and 8 bases, with 10 bases remaining between them.

This CDR3 is CASSLVSPSYEQYF. The CDR3 nucleotides read TGCGCCAGCAGCTTGGTTAGCCCTTCCTACGAGCAGTACTTC. This rearrangement joins TRBV5-1 to TRBJ2-7, with D hard to call. The germline V gene encodes CDR1 SGHRS and CDR2 YFSETQ. The CDR3 runs to 14 residues. V was trimmed by 0 bases and J by 1 base, leaving 8 bases between them. The full variable domain, rest sourced from reference TRBV5-1 and TRBJ2-7, is KAGVTQTPRYLIKTRGQQVTLSCSPISGHRSVSWYQQTPGQGLQFLFEYFSETQRNKGNFPGRFSGRQFSNSRSEMNVSTLELGDSALYLCASSLVSPSYEQYFGPGTRLTVT.

This chain connects TRBV2 to TRBJ2-7, with 16 bases fitting TRBD2. The length of the CDR3 is 16 residues. With 5 bases clipped from V and 2 bases from J, the junction kept 3 bases outside the gene matches. Germline V lookup: CDR1 SNHLY, CDR2 FYNNEI. For the CDR3, the DNA is TGTGCCAGCAGTAAAGGGACTAGCGGGGGGGCCTACGAGCAGTACTTC. Its protein product is CASSKGTSGGAYEQYF. The entire variable domain, with the rest obtained from reference TRBV2 and TRBJ2-7, is as follows: EPEVTQTPSHQVTQMGQEVILRCVPISNHLYFYWYRQILGQKVEFLVSFYNNEISEKSEIFDDQFSVERPDGSNFTLKIRSTKLEDSAMYFCASSKGTSGGAYEQYFGPGTRLTVT.

The chain employs TRBV28 and TRBJ1-1, with D tentatively TRBD1 (6 bases). The CDR3 is made up of 15 amino acids. Germline CDR1 is MDHEN and CDR2 is SYDVKM. Between the trimmed V and J ends, which lost 5 bases and 1 base, there was a span of 14 bases. The CDR3 bases are TGTGCCAGCAGTCCTCCCGGGACACCGAACACTGAAGCTTTCTTT. Protein sequence: CASSPPGTPNTEAFF.

V usage is TRBV9 and J usage is TRBJ1-4; D is perhaps TRBD1 (5 bases). CDR1 and CDR2 (germline): SGDLS, YYNGEE. The CDR3 length is 15 residues. Trimming stripped 2 bases from V and 7 bases from J, with 15 bases between. The CDR3 DNA sequence: TGTGCCAGCAGCGTTTCAGGGTTAGTAGGTGAAAAACTGTTTTTT. Amino acids: CASSVSGLVGEKLFF.